Each of the 25 T cell receptor beta chains below was sequenced from the same sample in a study of radiation and T cells in renal cell carcinoma. The time point: blood 4 weeks post-SBRT, at nephrectomy. Treatment meaning: 15 Gy SBRT to primary tumor, nephrectomy 4 weeks later. Assay used: immunoSEQ multiplex PCR; TCRdb lists only in-frame clones, some missing. Of 90,000 to 100,000 clones listed, 70% to 85% are singletons. The source material was blood, sampled from a patient whose treatment included radiotherapy and nephrectomy. These receptors all come from a man aged 55-75 years with renal cell carcinoma.

The chain combines TRBV29-1 with TRBJ2-5, with 8 bases that match TRBD1. Germline trimming cut 1 base from V and 5 bases from J; bases unmatched to any gene: 6. Germline V lookup: CDR1 SQVTM, CDR2 ANQGSEA. The CDR3 sequence is 14 residues long. For the CDR3, the DNA is TGCAGCGTTGAAGGGACAGGGTTAAAGGAGACCCAGTACTTC. Amino acid sequence: CSVEGTGLKETQYF.

This chain connects TRBV5-1 to TRBJ2-6; no clear D gene. V lost 2 bases, J lost 0 bases, and 9 bases lay in between. Germline values: CDR1 SGHRS, CDR2 YFSETQ. The CDR3 contains 16 residues. The CDR3 DNA sequence: TGCGCCAGCAGCTTCTACAAGAGCTCTGGGGCCAACGTCCTGACTTTC. Its protein is CASSFYKSSGANVLTF.

The J gene is TRBJ2-5, the V gene TRBV25-1; no clear D. Judging by the DNA end, TRBJ2-7 fits better; the J call may be wrong. Germline loops: CDR1 MGHDK, CDR2 SYGVNS. The CDR3 runs 14 residues. The CDR3 DNA is TGTGCCAGCAGTGAATCGGGTACAGCCTACGAGCAGTACTTC. This sequence encodes CASSESGTAYEQYF.

CDR3 amino acids: CASRPGHEAEQYF. The CDR3, as DNA: TGTGCCAGCAGGCCGGGACACGAGGCCGAGCAGTACTTC. The chain uses TRBV6-5 and TRBJ2-7; D is possibly TRBD1 (6 bases). The V gene's germline CDR1 is MNHEY and CDR2 SVGAGI. This CDR3 has 13 residues. The V end lost 6 bases, the J end lost 6 bases, and 15 bases lay between the germline ends.

The genes are TRBV7-8 and TRBJ2-1; 11 bases fit TRBD2. The CDR3 consists of 14 residues. Looked up from germline, CDR1 is SGHVS and CDR2 is FQNEAQ. The V segment lost 5 bases and the J segment 9 bases; nucleotides outside the gene matches: 6. This CDR3 is CASSIGTSGGEQFF. The DNA of the CDR3 is TGTGCCAGCAGCATAGGGACTAGCGGCGGTGAGCAGTTCTTC.

This chain connects TRBV11-2 to TRBJ2-3; TRBD2 agrees at 11 bases. Germline V gene sequence: CDR1 SGHAT, CDR2 FQNNGV. There are 17 residues in the CDR3. J was trimmed by 3 bases and V by 3 bases; bases with no gene match: 8. DNA for the CDR3: TGTGCCAGCAGCTTCTCGCGACTAGCGGGGTTAACAGATACGCAGTATTTT. It yields the protein CASSFSRLAGLTDTQYF.

In this sample, this clone turned up a few times. This sequence joins TRBV28 and TRBJ2-1, with TRBD2 matching over 11 bases. V lost 6 bases and J lost 3; bases outside the gene matches: 4. CDR1 and CDR2 (germline): MDHEN, SYDVKM. This CDR3 spans 15 amino acids. DNA for the CDR3: TGTGCCAGCAGGGTAGCGGGAGGGAACTACAATGAGCAGTTCTTC. Translation gives CASRVAGGNYNEQFF.

V and J are TRBV4-3 and TRBJ1-4; the D gene is possibly TRBD1 (5 bases). The CDR3 has 15 amino acids. Trimming removed 4 bases from V and 5 bases from J, with 14 bases in between. CDR1 LGHNA and CDR2 YSLEER come from the germline V gene. The DNA for the CDR3 is TGCGCCAGCAGCCCCCGGGGCAGGGTGAATGAAAAACTGTTTTTT. This gives the protein CASSPRGRVNEKLFF.

The chain recombines TRBV7-8 with TRBJ2-7; 8 nucleotides agree with TRBD1. Per germline, CDR1 SGHVS and CDR2 FQNEAQ. CDR3 length: 16 amino acids. The V gene end was trimmed by 5 bases and the J gene end by 0 bases; junction bases not matched to a gene: 9. CDR3: CASSQGAGQSSYEQYF. The CDR3 DNA reads as TGTGCCAGCAGCCAGGGGGCAGGCCAGAGCTCCTACGAGCAGTACTTC.

The chain has TRBV9 and TRBJ1-1, with no clear D. The CDR3 loop spans 14 amino acids. The V end was cut by 6 bases, the J end by 4 bases, with 16 bases between. The germline CDR1 and CDR2 sequences are SGDLS and YYNGEE. CDR3 sequence (DNA): TGTGCCAGCAAGAAGGACCTATCAACCACTGAAGCTTTCTTT. It codes for CASKKDLSTTEAFF.

The J gene is TRBJ1-2, the V gene TRBV29-1; 7 nucleotides line up with TRBD1. Looked up from germline, CDR1 is SQVTM and CDR2 is ANQGSEA. The CDR3 runs to 14 residues. V lost 6 bases to trimming and J lost 4 bases; unmatched junction nucleotides: 11. CDR3 sequence reads: CSVVPGQIIYGYTF. The CDR3 coding sequence is TGCAGCGTAGTACCGGGACAGATTATCTATGGCTACACCTTC. The variable domain in full, completed from reference TRBV29-1 and TRBJ1-2, reads SAVISQKPSRDICQRGTSLTIQCQVDSQVTMMFWYRQQPGQSLTLIATANQGSEATYESGFVIDKFPISRPNLTFSTLTVSNMSPEDSSIYLCSVVPGQIIYGYTFGSGTRLTVV.

The genes are TRBV7-8 and TRBJ2-1; D ambiguous. The CDR3 totals 13 residues. Between the trimmed V and J ends, which lost 4 bases and 8 bases, there was a span of 12 bases. The V gene's germline CDR1 is SGHVS and CDR2 FQNEAQ. The CDR3 here is CASSYLEEHEQFF. The CDR3 nucleotides are TGTGCCAGCAGCTATCTAGAGGAGCATGAGCAGTTCTTC.

This clone was seen at least ten times. The chain is built from TRBV6-5 and TRBJ1-5; D unclear. V gave up 0 bases and J gave up 6 bases, with 9 bases separating them. Germline lookup yields CDR1 MNHEY and CDR2 SVGAGI. The CDR3 totals 14 residues. The CDR3 DNA is TGTGCCAGCAGTTACTCGAGGTATCGTCAGCCCCAGCATTTT. It yields the protein CASSYSRYRQPQHF.

DNA of the CDR3: TGCGCCAGCAGCGGACAGGCCAACTATGGCTACACCTTC. Protein: CASSGQANYGYTF. The rearrangement uses TRBV5-1 and TRBJ1-2; 7 nucleotides line up with TRBD1. After removal of 4 bases from V and 2 bases from J, the junction contained 2 bases not matched to a gene. Germline assignment: CDR1 SGHRS and CDR2 YFSETQ. The length of the CDR3 is 13 residues.

This rearrangement joins TRBV7-9 to TRBJ2-2; either TRBD1 or TRBD2 may supply D (5 bases each). V lost 4 bases to trimming and J lost 4 bases, with 10 bases between them. Germline values: CDR1 SEHNR, CDR2 FQNEAQ (reference sequence). The CDR3 totals 14 residues. As DNA, the CDR3 is TGTGCCAGCAGCTGGGGGACGGGCACCGGGGAGCTGTTTTTT. This gives the protein CASSWGTGTGELFF.

For the CDR3, the DNA is TGTGCCAGCAGTCAACGGGACGGGGATACGCAGTATTTT. Translation: CASSQRDGDTQYF. The V and J genes are TRBV6-5 and TRBJ2-3, with D perhaps given as TRBD1 or TRBD2 (5 bases each). V was clipped by 5 bases and J by 6 bases, with 12 bases between them. The CDR3 extends over 13 amino acids. CDR1 and CDR2 from the germline V gene are MNHEY and SVGAGI.

The chain uses TRBV18 and TRBJ1-1; no firm D call. V lost 0 bases and J lost 3, with 5 bases in between. CDR3 size: 13 residues. Per the germline V gene, CDR1 is KGHSH and CDR2 is LQKENI. CDR3 loop: CASSPPGDTEAFF. CDR3 in DNA: TGTGCCAGCTCACCACCTGGAGACACTGAAGCTTTCTTT.

J is TRBJ1-2 and V is TRBV11-2; D call uncertain. Germline lookup yields CDR1 SGHAT and CDR2 FQNNGV. The CDR3 runs 17 residues. V gave up 6 bases and J gave up 5 bases, with 25 bases separating them. The CDR3 nucleotides read TGTGCCAGCAGACCCGCGGGAGCCGGAGGAGCCTTATATGGCTACACCTTC. Its translation is CASRPAGAGGALYGYTF. The full variable domain, in which reference TRBV11-2 and TRBJ1-2 provide the parts outside the CDR3, is EAGVAQSPRYKIIEKRQSVAFWCNPISGHATLYWYQQILGQGPKLLIQFQNNGVVDDSQLPKDRFSAERLKGVDSTLKIQPAKLEDSAVYLCASRPAGAGGALYGYTFGSGTRLTVV.

The CDR3 sequence: CASSRPGSPGETQYF. CDR3 DNA: TGTGCCAGTAGTAGGCCAGGATCTCCGGGGGAGACCCAGTACTTC. The J gene is TRBJ2-5, the V gene TRBV19, with D possibly being TRBD2 (5 bases). The CDR3 has 15 residues. Trimming pared 4 bases from V and 5 bases from J, leaving 17 bases between. Germline loops: CDR1 LNHDA, CDR2 SQIVND (reference sequence).

This clone was seen a single time. The chain has TRBV7-9 and TRBJ1-1; 8 bases line up with TRBD1. Trimming at V came to 5 bases and at J to 6 bases, leaving 8 bases not matched to a gene. This CDR3 comprises 14 residues. Looked up from germline, CDR1 is SEHNR and CDR2 is FQNEAQ (reference sequence). In DNA, the CDR3 is TGTGCCAGCAGCCCACGGACAGGGTGGTCTGAAGCTTTCTTT. Amino acids: CASSPRTGWSEAFF. The full variable domain, its missing parts supplied by reference TRBV7-9 and TRBJ1-1, is DTGVSQNPRHKITKRGQNVTFRCDPISEHNRLYWYRQTLGQGPEFLTYFQNEAQLEKSRLLSDRFSAERPKGSFSTLEIQRTEQGDSAMYLCASSPRTGWSEAFFGQGTRLTVV.

The chain joins TRBV5-1 to TRBJ1-1; no clear D gene. The CDR3 contains 17 residues. V was clipped by 2 bases and J by 4 bases, with 21 bases between them. CDR1 and CDR2 (germline): SGHRS, YFSETQ. In DNA form, the CDR3 reads TGCGCCAGCAGCTTTGCCTACGGAGCCCTTACGGGCACTGAAGCTTTCTTT. Translating gives CASSFAYGALTGTEAFF.

This clone was recorded once. The J gene is TRBJ2-1, the V gene TRBV19; TRBD2 matches 13 bases. With 7 bases clipped from V and 13 bases from J, the junction kept 7 bases outside the gene matches. CDR3 length: 13 residues. Germline V lookup: CDR1 LNHDA, CDR2 SQIVND (reference sequence). The CDR3 DNA reads as TGTGCCAGTAAAGGGACTAGCGGGATTATTCAGTTCTTC. Protein product: CASKGTSGIIQFF.

The chain employs TRBV7-9 and TRBJ1-4, with D unclear. The length of the CDR3 is 12 residues. Trimming took off 5 bases at V and 5 bases at J, with 6 bases between the two ends. Germline CDR1 reads SEHNR; CDR2 reads FQNEAQ (reference sequence). The CDR3 protein is CASSQRNEKLFF. The CDR3 nucleotides are TGTGCCAGCAGCCAGAGGAATGAAAAACTGTTTTTT.

The chain carries TRBV6-5 and TRBJ2-1, with 9 bases fitting TRBD1. The CDR3 consists of 13 residues. Trimming at V came to 8 bases and at J to 8 bases, leaving 7 bases not matched to a gene. Germline-derived CDR1 and CDR2 are MNHEY and SVGAGI. The CDR3 reads CASGTGTRDEQFF. The CDR3 DNA is TGTGCCAGCGGGACAGGGACAAGGGATGAGCAGTTCTTC.

The chain couples TRBV27 to TRBJ1-2; D not resolved. This CDR3 has 16 amino acids. Between the trimmed V and J ends, which lost 5 bases and 1 base, there was a span of 17 bases. Germline V gives CDR1 MNHEY, CDR2 SMNVEV (reference sequence). The CDR3 protein is CASSPRRARLNYGYTF. The CDR3 DNA reads as TGTGCCAGCAGTCCCCGTCGGGCCCGTCTTAACTATGGCTACACCTTC.